The TCR beta chain under discussion was sequenced for a study of T cells in women clearing cervical HPV infection (dated 2018 in TCRdb). For the study in its entirety: The cases were some 25 women with histologically confirmed HPV16-related CIN3 or worse, and 2 of these cases were invasive cancers. Controls were 25 or so women whose single incident HPV16 infection cleared within 12 months without precancer or cancer developing. Blood from cases was drawn at the visit where the lesion was first identified, while blood from controls was drawn once the infection was no longer detected. For cases, the median interval between lesion detection and blood sampling was approximately 150 days, with an interquartile range of 90 to 200 days. HLA typing was available for only a few women, so HLA type could not be excluded as a confounder. The exploratory proof-of-principle case-control study was nested within the Guanacaste HPV Natural History Study in Costa Rica and compared TCR repertoires across cervical HPV16 outcomes. Cases were matched to controls by age within five years and by the year the sample was collected. Cases had a median age of roughly 35 years compared with roughly 37 for controls, and baseline characteristics showed no significant differences between the groups. In the parent cohort, 10,000 to 11,000 women aged 18 or older were enrolled in Guanacaste, Costa Rica, during about 1993 to 1994 and then followed for less than 8 years. As quality controls, five blinded duplicates were added to each group, bringing the total to approximately 60 samples made up of roughly 50 participants and 10 or so replicates. Broad study findings and their caveats: Because T-cell numbers per sample were unknown, differences in richness could reflect varying T-cell content rather than repertoire biology. TRBV6-7 relative abundance was lower in cases than in controls (0.11% versus 0.16%; Bonferroni P = 0.0008). Significantly higher TCR repertoire richness was observed in CIN3+ cases than in controls across sequencing depths, whereas no difference in evenness was found. The cross-sectional design could not show whether the associations came before the infection or were a result of it, and neither effector/memory subsets nor HPV-specific T cells were isolated. Random forest classifiers that combined richness and V gene abundances separated cases from controls with an estimated AUC of under 0.85.

Turning to this clone: No antigen is known for it. The read finishes 3 residues shy of the CDR3 end, and the germline J gene is used to complete it.

TCR beta CDR3 regions were amplified by multiplex PCR from an average of roughly 1.1 ug genomic DNA per sample using the immunoSEQ assay. Primer bias was corrected in the assay by using a complete synthetic TCR repertoire to establish an amplification baseline. Amplicons were sequenced on the Illumina platform. The original pipeline was this. Error correction of the sequences involved clustering with frequency ratios plus a modified nearest-neighbor algorithm, after which the sequences were analyzed in the immunoSEQ Analyzer using IMGT gene definitions. At each rarefaction depth, TCR richness and evenness were averaged over 20 rarefaction repeats, and samples with fewer sequences than the depth were excluded. V, D and J gene relative abundances were compared between groups with Wilcoxon rank sum tests, applying FDR correction. For the blinded duplicates, the intraclass correlation was approximately 96% for TCR richness and averaged around 76% across some 66 gene segments. TCRdb stores this immuneACCESS table with in-frame sequences only. Part of the clones is absent; in the studies checked, under half of the shortfall reflects unresolved V genes, and no reason is known for the rest. From that table come the V and J calls and clone size; the DNA was used to work out D and trimming. The table for this sample lists 45,000 to 55,000 clones. Clones ranked in the top ten supply 1.5% to 2% of the sample.

Every participant had a single incident cervical HPV16 infection, and women with prevalent HPV16 infections were excluded. Cervical HPV DNA was detected by MY09/MY11 PCR and genotyped by dot-blot hybridization. About 14 mL of heparinized blood were centrifuged, and the buffy coat was split into aliquots, frozen at -30 degrees C, and then kept at -80 degrees C. QIAGEN kits were used to extract genomic DNA from the buffy coat specimens. Including cysteine and phenylalanine, the CDR3 has 15 amino acids. Only the CDR3 bases that were read are kept: 36 of them, in frame from base 1. Sequences SQVTM (CDR1) and ANQGSEA (CDR2) are obtained from the germline V gene. V and J are truncated by 4 bases and 0 bases respectively, leaving an intervening sequence of 15 bases.

This chain joins TRBV29-1 to TRBJ1-2; perhaps TRBD1 is the D gene, with 5 bases matching. The sequenced material came from blood buffy coat. The clonotype comes from a woman between 18 and 69 years old with a cervical HPV16 infection that either progressed to CIN3+ or cleared (not recorded which). The CDR3 protein: CSVVNRSPANYGYTF. The part of the CDR3 DNA that was read is TGCAGCGTTGTTAACAGGTCACCCGCTAACTATGGC.